The 9 T cell receptor beta chains reported below all come from one sample, sequenced in a study of T cells in Graves' hyperthyroidism and ophthalmopathy. Template material for amplifying TCR beta CDR3 regions consisted of RNA transcripts. In the first-round RT-PCR of the TCR CDR3, the HTBI primer set was used. Each CDR3 protein is one row after TCRdb ran MiXCR on the multiplex PCR reads. This sample has about 270,000 distinct CDR3 sequences, with roughly 15% found just once. The sample was blood. Receptor source: a woman in her forties or fifties with Graves' hyperthyroidism that later progressed to Graves' ophthalmopathy.

This clonotype was counted at least ten times. This CDR3 reads CASSRLSDRGRRTEAFF. DNA of the CDR3: TGTGCCAGCAGCCGTCTTTCAGACAGGGGACGTCGCACTGAAGCTTTCTTT. The genes are TRBV11-2 and TRBJ1-1; TRBD1 agrees at 8 bases. Germline CDR1 SGHAT, CDR2 FQNNGV. V lost 5 bases, J lost 4 bases, and 15 bases stayed unmatched. This CDR3 spans 17 amino acids.

The chain carries TRBV19 and TRBJ1-5; 9 positions agree with TRBD1. Germline V gives CDR1 LNHDA, CDR2 SQIVND (reference sequence). V dropped 6 bases and J dropped 11; count of bases not matched to a gene: 14. The CDR3 totals 15 residues. DNA of the CDR3: TGTGCCAGTAGGCTACCGGGACAGGGAGGTTCGGCCCAGCATTTT. Protein sequence: CASRLPGQGGSAQHF.

This clonotype has only a few counts. CDR3 DNA: TGTGCCACCAGCAGTGGGGGGGGGGGAACCTACGAGCAGTACTTC. It is translated as CATSSGGGGTYEQYF. V gene TRBV15 combines with J gene TRBJ2-7; 7 nucleotides align to TRBD2. The V gene end was trimmed by 3 bases and the J gene end by 2 bases; junction bases not matched to a gene: 7. There are 15 residues in the CDR3. Germline CDR1 and CDR2: LNHNV and YYDKDF (reference sequence).

This clonotype has ten or more counts. The chain uses TRBV24-1 and TRBJ2-1; D could derive from TRBD1 or TRBD2 (5 bases each). Germline lookup yields CDR1 KGHDR and CDR2 SFDVKD. Trimming removed 4 bases at V and 8 bases at J, with 17 bases between. The CDR3 has 15 amino acids. The chain's CDR3 is CATSDPSDGADEQFF. CDR3 DNA sequence: TGTGCCACCAGTGACCCTTCTGACGGGGCCGATGAGCAGTTCTTC.

The V and J genes are TRBV10-1 and TRBJ1-1; D is unresolved. The CDR3 covers 14 residues. The V and J ends lost 8 bases and 1 base respectively, with 14 bases between them. Germline V lookup: CDR1 WNHNN, CDR2 SYGVQD (reference sequence). As DNA, the CDR3 is TGCGCCAGCCGGCAAGGACGTACGAACACTGAAGCTTTCTTT. It translates to CASRQGRTNTEAFF.

Ten or more counts support this clonotype. CDR3 coding DNA: TGCGCCAGCTGTTCCTCCTACGAGCAGTACTTC. Translated, it gives CASCSSYEQYF. V is TRBV5-1 and J is TRBJ2-7, with D unresolved. Trimming left V 7 bases short and J 0 bases short, with 5 bases between. The CDR3 length is 11 residues. Germline V CDR1 and CDR2: SGHRS, YFSETQ.

There are many counts of this clonotype. J is TRBJ1-1 and V is TRBV12-3 or TRBV12-4; a possible D gene is TRBD1 (5 bases). The CDR3 is 13 residues long. Trimming cost V 5 bases and J 1 base, with 8 bases left between them. The CDR3 nucleotides are TGTGCCAGCAGTCGTGGGGGGAACACTGAAGCTTTCTTT. Protein sequence: CASSRGGNTEAFF.

At least ten counts were recorded for this clonotype. The V gene is TRBV20-1, the J gene TRBJ1-1; D unclear. Germline V gives CDR1 DFQATT, CDR2 SNEGSKA (reference sequence). The CDR3 has 13 amino acids. V dropped 1 base and J dropped 1 base, with 7 bases sitting between them. CDR3 in amino acids: CSARAYTNTEAFF. The CDR3 DNA reads as TGCAGTGCTAGAGCATATACGAACACTGAAGCTTTCTTT.

Only a few counts were recorded for this clonotype. The chain carries TRBV6-4 and TRBJ2-2; 7 positions match TRBD1. CDR3 size: 13 residues. The junction had 4 bases not matched to a gene; V was cut back by 5 bases and J by 7 bases. The germline gives CDR1 MRHNA, CDR2 SNTAGT. The CDR3 coding sequence is TGTGCCAGCAGTACAGGGGAAAGCGGGGAGCTGTTTTTT. Amino acid sequence: CASSTGESGELFF.